Presented here are 22 T cell receptor beta chains from one specimen sequenced in a study of T cell changes during pregnancy in multiple sclerosis (dated by TCRdb to between 2018 and 2020). Library preparation was by the immunoSEQ multiplex PCR assay. TCRdb took this table from immuneACCESS and kept in-frame rearrangements with V and J called. Such tables lack part of the clones; where checked against another copy, unresolved V genes explain under half of the gap, and the rest is unexplained. The sample table holds 100,000 or so clones, of which about nine tenths were seen once. 3% to 3.5% of the sample rests with the top ten. The sample in question was peripheral blood, obtained after pregnancy. The receptors were gathered from a female donor with multiple sclerosis, enrolled in a pregnancy study.

J is TRBJ1-6 and V is TRBV9; perhaps TRBD1 as D (6 bases). The germline CDR1 and CDR2 sequences are SGDLS and YYNGEE. The germline V and J ends were trimmed by 1 base and 1 base, with 6 bases remaining between them. The CDR3 has 15 residues. The CDR3 DNA is TGTGCCAGCAGCGTACAGGGGTCCTATAATTCACCCCTCCACTTT. Protein sequence: CASSVQGSYNSPLHF.

The V gene is TRBV9, the J gene TRBJ2-7, with D possibly being TRBD2 (5 bases). Germline loops: CDR1 SGDLS, CDR2 YYNGEE. The CDR3 runs to 13 residues. V gave up 0 bases and J gave up 5 bases, with 9 bases separating them. The CDR3 protein is CASSVATRDEQYF. The CDR3 region has the DNA TGTGCCAGCAGCGTAGCTACGAGGGACGAGCAGTACTTC. Full variable domain (outside the CDR3, taken from reference TRBV9 and TRBJ2-7): DSGVTQTPKHLITATGQRVTLRCSPRSGDLSVYWYQQSLDQGLQFLIQYYNGEERAKGNILERFSAQQFPDLHSELNLSSLELGDSALYFCASSVATRDEQYFGPGTRLTVT.

The chain recombines TRBV2 with TRBJ2-1; 7 bases agree with TRBD2. The CDR3 is made up of 15 amino acids. Germline-derived CDR1 and CDR2 are SNHLY and FYNNEI. With V trimmed by 3 bases and J by 5 bases, 7 bases remained unmatched. In nucleotides, the CDR3 is TGTGCCAGCAGTGAGACGTGGGGGGGGAACAATGAGCAGTTCTTC. Protein sequence: CASSETWGGNNEQFF.

The rearrangement links TRBV4-1 to TRBJ1-2; tentatively, D is TRBD1 (6 bases). The CDR3 consists of 12 residues. V gave up 5 bases and J gave up 4 bases, with 8 bases separating them. The germline CDR1 and CDR2 sequences are MGHRA and YSYEKL. This CDR3 reads CASSGRGYGYTF. DNA of the CDR3: TGCGCCAGCAGCGGCAGGGGCTATGGCTACACCTTC.

The chain employs TRBV9 and TRBJ2-1; a possible D gene is TRBD2 (5 bases). Germline V gene sequence: CDR1 SGDLS, CDR2 YYNGEE. The CDR3 runs 15 residues. With 1 base removed from V and 0 bases from J, the gap between germline ends came to 8 bases. The CDR3 sequence: CASSVTGISYNEQFF. The DNA for the CDR3 is TGTGCCAGCAGCGTAACGGGGATCTCCTACAATGAGCAGTTCTTC. Full variable domain (outside the CDR3, taken from reference TRBV9 and TRBJ2-1): DSGVTQTPKHLITATGQRVTLRCSPRSGDLSVYWYQQSLDQGLQFLIQYYNGEERAKGNILERFSAQQFPDLHSELNLSSLELGDSALYFCASSVTGISYNEQFFGPGTRLTVL.

This chain links TRBV5-4 with TRBJ2-3; 11 bases match TRBD2. CDR3 length: 15 amino acids. Germline lookup yields CDR1 SGHNT and CDR2 YYREEE (reference sequence). The trim removed 4 bases at V and 3 bases at J, leaving 4 bases unmatched. The CDR3 DNA reads TGTGCCAGCAGCCGTGGGACTAGCGGAACAGATACGCAGTATTTT. It codes for CASSRGTSGTDTQYF.

The chain joins TRBV6-1 to TRBJ1-4; possibly TRBD1 for D (6 bases). CDR3 length: 16 amino acids. The V gene's germline CDR1 is MNHNS and CDR2 SASEGT. V lost 0 bases to trimming and J lost 3 bases, with 11 bases between them. CDR3 loop: CASSEAIRGPNEKLFF. The CDR3 DNA reads TGTGCCAGCAGTGAAGCCATCAGGGGTCCTAATGAAAAACTGTTTTTT.

The rearrangement links TRBV6-1 to TRBJ2-2; the match to TRBD1 covers 7 bases. The CDR3 contains 15 residues. In germline, CDR1 is MNHNS, CDR2 SASEGT. J gave up 3 bases and V 4 bases, and 5 bases lay outside the gene matches. The CDR3 DNA reads as TGTGCCAGCAGTGGGCAGACAGGGCACACCGGGGAGCTGTTTTTT. It translates to CASSGQTGHTGELFF.

V is TRBV21-1 and J is TRBJ1-1; no DNA check was done on the table's D call, TRBD1. TRBV21-1 is listed as a pseudogene. CDR3 length equals 23 residues. CDR3 nucleotides: TGTGCCAGCGACGGAACCGGGACAGGGGGTATTGATGGAGGCCCGCCCGGGAACACTGAAGCTTTCTTT. Its translation is CASDGTGTGGIDGGPPGNTEAFF.

This clone was detected only a few times. V gene TRBV9 combines with J gene TRBJ1-6; perhaps TRBD1 as D (6 bases). The CDR3 is made up of 13 amino acids. V gave up 6 bases and J gave up 10 bases, with 14 bases separating them. The germline gives CDR1 SGDLS, CDR2 YYNGEE. CDR3 sequence (DNA): TGTGCCAGCACCTTCAGCGGGGGCTCACCCCTCCACTTT. The encoded protein is CASTFSGGSPLHF.

This clone was detected only once. V and J are TRBV4-1 and TRBJ2-3; 9 bases are a match to TRBD2. The CDR3 sequence is 16 residues long. Per germline, CDR1 MGHRA and CDR2 YSYEKL. Trimming cost V 2 bases and J 2 bases; bases outside gene matches: 5. The CDR3 DNA reads as TGCGCCAGCAGCCAATTAGCGGGGGTCCTCACAGATACGCAGTATTTT. Protein: CASSQLAGVLTDTQYF.

The chain uses TRBV14 and TRBJ1-2, with D uncertain. The CDR3 is 16 amino acids. Germline V CDR1 and CDR2: SGHDN, FVKESK. Trimming removed 2 bases from V and 5 bases from J, with 18 bases in between. CDR3: CASSQTDLTLFYGYTF. The CDR3 DNA sequence: TGTGCCAGCAGCCAAACCGATCTCACTCTGTTTTATGGCTACACCTTC.

This clone was seen only once. The V call is TRBV7-6, the J call TRBJ1-3, with a possible D match to TRBD1 (5 bases). The CDR3 is 15 residues long. CDR1 and CDR2 (germline): SGHVS, FNYEAQ. Trimming stripped 1 base from V and 4 bases from J, with 11 bases between. The DNA for the CDR3 is TGTGCCAGCAGCTTAGAATCAGGGCAAGGAAACACCATATATTTT. Translation gives CASSLESGQGNTIYF.

The chain links TRBV9 to TRBJ1-4, with 7 bases identical to TRBD1. With V trimmed by 3 bases and J by 7 bases, 6 bases remained unmatched. Germline V gene lookup returns CDR1 SGDLS and CDR2 YYNGEE. This CDR3 has 14 amino acids. CDR3 bases: TGTGCCAGCAGCGAGGGGGCCGTGATTGAAAAACTGTTTTTT. Encoded protein: CASSEGAVIEKLFF.

V gene TRBV10-3 combines with J gene TRBJ1-3, with unresolved D. The length of the CDR3 is 14 residues. CDR1 and CDR2 from the germline V gene are ENHRY and SYGVKD. The V end was cut by 8 bases, the J end by 2 bases, with 13 bases between. DNA of the CDR3: TGTGCCATCTCCTCCGGGGAAACTGGAAACACCATATATTTT. Amino acid sequence: CAISSGETGNTIYF.

This chain joins TRBV5-6 and TRBJ2-3, with a weak D call TRBD1 (6 bases). Germline V gene data show CDR1 as SGHDT and CDR2 as YYEEEE. The V and J ends lost 2 bases and 3 bases respectively, with 13 bases between them. The CDR3 consists of 15 residues. The CDR3 sequence is CASSFTGKGTDTQYF. In DNA form, the CDR3 reads TGTGCCAGCAGCTTCACAGGGAAGGGGACAGATACGCAGTATTTT.

In DNA form, the CDR3 reads TGTGCCAGCTCACCAAATCTCGTCTACGAGCAGTACTTC. This gives the protein CASSPNLVYEQYF. The J gene is TRBJ2-7, the V gene TRBV18; D is undetermined. This CDR3 comprises 13 residues. The V gene lost 2 bases and the J gene lost 3 bases, with 8 bases spanning the gap. The germline gives CDR1 KGHSH, CDR2 LQKENI.

V usage is TRBV5-1 and J usage is TRBJ1-6; TRBD1 aligns across 8 bases. CDR1 and CDR2 from the germline V gene are SGHRS and YFSETQ. The CDR3 runs 17 residues. Trimming took 0 bases from V and 3 from J; bases not matched to a gene: 5. The CDR3 bases are TGCGCCAGCAGCTTGGGGGCCGACAGGGGCTATAATTCACCCCTCCACTTT. Amino acids: CASSLGADRGYNSPLHF.

J is TRBJ2-2 and V is TRBV11-2, with D maybe TRBD2 (6 bases). Germline loops: CDR1 SGHAT, CDR2 FQNNGV. The length of the CDR3 is 16 residues. The germline V and J ends were trimmed by 5 bases and 2 bases, with 15 bases remaining between them. CDR3 in amino acids: CASSRRRGANTGELFF. The CDR3 nucleotides read TGTGCCAGCAGCCGGCGCCGCGGGGCTAACACCGGGGAGCTGTTTTTT. Together with reference TRBV11-2 and TRBJ2-2, the CDR3 gives the full variable domain: EAGVAQSPRYKIIEKRQSVAFWCNPISGHATLYWYQQILGQGPKLLIQFQNNGVVDDSQLPKDRFSAERLKGVDSTLKIQPAKLEDSAVYLCASSRRRGANTGELFFGEGSRLTVL.

This chain uses TRBV10-3 with TRBJ1-3; no clear D. Germline V gene lookup returns CDR1 ENHRY and CDR2 SYGVKD. The CDR3 totals 14 residues. V lost 2 bases and J lost 1, with 6 bases in between. The CDR3 DNA follows: TGTGCCATCAGTGAGACGGTTTCTGGAAACACCATATATTTT. Residues: CAISETVSGNTIYF.

The chain combines TRBV7-6 with TRBJ2-7; 9 bases are shared with TRBD2. Germline CDR1 SGHVS, CDR2 FNYEAQ. The V segment lost 1 base and the J segment 6 bases; nucleotides outside the gene matches: 7. The CDR3 has 15 amino acids. In DNA form, the CDR3 reads TGTGCCAGCAGCTTAGGAAGCGGGGGGTCGGTCGAGCAGTACTTC. It specifies CASSLGSGGSVEQYF.

The V call is TRBV6-1, the J call TRBJ1-2, with D maybe TRBD1 (5 bases). Deletions cut 1 base from V and 4 bases from J, with 10 bases between. The CDR3 has 14 amino acids. Germline V gene data show CDR1 as MNHNS and CDR2 as SASEGT. The chain's CDR3 is CASSEVGEAYGYTF. CDR3 in DNA: TGTGCCAGCAGTGAAGTAGGGGAGGCCTATGGCTACACCTTC.